A selection of T cell receptor beta chains follows, all from one sample in a study of shared clonotypes between healthy human individuals. The assay was immunoSEQ multiplex PCR, and TCRdb's table has in-frame clones only and misses some. The sample comprises 2.5 million or so clones, around 90% of which are singletons, and under 0.15% rests with the top ten. Specimen: naive CD4+ T cells sorted from blood. These receptors came from a man in his late teens or twenties in good health. The CDR3 runs from the conserved cysteine through the conserved F or W. D genes are given only for firm matches.

>TRBD2|TRBV7-2|TRBJ2-4
CASSFVGGDIQYF
>.|TRBV6-1|TRBJ2-7
CASRPSNSYEQYF
>.|TRBV6-5|TRBJ2-1
CASSSPRASNEQFF
>TRBD1|TRBV5-1|TRBJ2-7
CASSIPGTGDEQYF
>.|TRBV18|TRBJ1-4
CASSPSGVATNEKLFF
>.|TRBV10-3|TRBJ1-2
CAISARTLPYYGYTF
>.|TRBV27|TRBJ1-1
CASSLYGNTEAFF
>TRBD1|TRBV18|TRBJ2-1
CASSPRGQGGGGAYNEQFF
>TRBD1|TRBV5-1|TRBJ2-2
CASSLQMTGSTGELFF
>.|TRBV5-1|TRBJ1-3
CASSSSSGNTIYF
>TRBD2|TRBV5-4|TRBJ2-5
CASSASLAGGQETQYF
>TRBD1|TRBV28|TRBJ1-6
CASSSPGQGGPPLHF
>.|TRBV7-9|TRBJ2-7
CASSLVNYEQYF